This T cell receptor (beta chain) was captured by sequencing in a study of blood T cell repertoires in COVID-19 (dated by TCRdb to about 2020). Context from the whole study: The collaborator samples originated in the United States, Italy and Spain and spanned the acute and convalescent phases of COVID-19. The prospective study material was composed of cDNA or gDNA derived from T cells, B-cell-depleted T cells, or PBMCs. Deeply sampled blood TCRbeta repertoires from subjects exposed to, actively infected with, or recovered from COVID-19 were included in the dataset. The repertoires were made available in a free public database intended to serve as a resource for research on the immune response to SARS-CoV-2. The samples were drawn from the first 160 participants of the ongoing ImmuneRACE study and from some 1,300 subjects provided by 6 global collaborators. A de-identified subject ID, COVID-19 status, age in years and sex were almost always included in the sample metadata. HLA class I and class II types, where available, came from metadata supplied by the sample provider rather than from assay-based typing.

The immunoSEQ Assay, a bias-controlled multiplex PCR, was used to amplify TCRbeta CDR3 regions from genomic DNA. In the authors' own workflow: The number of nucleated cells in each sample was estimated by amplification of reference gene primers within the assay. To quantify the absolute abundance of each unique TCRbeta CDR3 rearrangement, sequence reads were collapsed and filtered. For each sample, productive Simpson clonality was calculated as the square root of Simpson's diversity index over productive rearrangements. TCRdb retrieved this table from immuneACCESS and kept in-frame rearrangements only. Not all clones are present; in checked studies, unresolved V genes account for under half, and no reason is known for the remainder. The D gene and trimming were derived from the DNA, and the V and J assignments and clone size from that table. This sample is represented by about 60,000 clones; about 85% of them were singletons. Roughly 9.1% of the sample lies in the top ten.

Each collaborating institution followed its own protocols to collect whole blood in K2EDTA tubes. For TCRbeta analysis, collaborators shipped samples as frozen whole blood, isolated PBMCs, or DNA extracted from either of those sample types. Overall study outcomes, separate from this receptor: Clinical and demographic metadata were provided uncurated, with the amount varying by source and participant.

The germline V gene sets CDR1 to SGHTA and CDR2 to FQGNSA. V drops 4 bases and J drops 4 bases, leaving 10 bases in between. The CDR3 runs 13 amino acids, cysteine and phenylalanine included. Just CDR3 DNA is preserved here, 39 bases in frame from base 1. With regard to this clone: The antigen this receptor binds is unknown. No base quality information exists; no much larger clone differs at one position.

This sequence uses TRBV7-2 and TRBJ1-1, with the D gene not clear enough to name. The clonotype comes from a human donor with acute or convalescent COVID-19. The donor label of this sample is uncertain. The sample comprised peripheral blood. The nucleotide sequence reads TGTGCCAGCAGCTCCCGTGTGAGCACTGAAGCTTTCTTT. Its coded protein is CASSSRVSTEAFF.